This T cell receptor (beta chain) was sequenced in a study of shared clonotypes between healthy human individuals. Germline lookup yields CDR1 SGHNT and CDR2 YENEEA. The CDR3 extends over 15 amino acids. V was clipped by 2 bases and J by 0 bases, with 8 bases between them. The naive CD8 population came from CD45RO-negative cells selected for CCR7, without terminally differentiated effector memory CD45RA+ cells. This was a deep-level run. Libraries were prepared by immunoSEQ multiplex PCR; TCRdb keeps only in-frame clonotypes and omits some of them. The sample has roughly 550,000 clones, around 95% seen once.

The chain has TRBV11-3 and TRBJ2-1; tentatively, D is TRBD1 (6 bases). Specimen: naive CD8+ T cells sorted from blood. This TCR was recovered from a young woman in good health. The CDR3 protein is CASSLSRGSYNEQFF. The DNA for the CDR3 is TGTGCCAGCAGCTTATCCAGGGGCTCCTACAATGAGCAGTTCTTC.